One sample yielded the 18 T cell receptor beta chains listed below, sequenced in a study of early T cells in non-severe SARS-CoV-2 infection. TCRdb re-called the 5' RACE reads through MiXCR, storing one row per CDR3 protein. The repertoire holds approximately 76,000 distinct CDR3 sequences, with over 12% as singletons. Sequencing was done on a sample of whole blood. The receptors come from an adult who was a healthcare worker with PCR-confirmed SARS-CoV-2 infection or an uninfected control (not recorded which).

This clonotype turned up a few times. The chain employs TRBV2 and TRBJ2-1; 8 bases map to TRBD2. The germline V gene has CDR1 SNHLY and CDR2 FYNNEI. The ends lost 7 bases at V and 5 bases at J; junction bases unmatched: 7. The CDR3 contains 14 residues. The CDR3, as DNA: TGTGCCAGCATTCGGCGGGAGGAAAACAATGAGCAGTTCTTC. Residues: CASIRREENNEQFF.

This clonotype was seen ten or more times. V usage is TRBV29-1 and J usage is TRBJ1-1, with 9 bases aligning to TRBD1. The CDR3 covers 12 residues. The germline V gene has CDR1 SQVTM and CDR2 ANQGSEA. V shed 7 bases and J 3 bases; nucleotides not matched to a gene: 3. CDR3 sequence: CSAGQGYTEAFF. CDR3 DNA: TGCAGCGCAGGACAGGGGTACACTGAAGCTTTCTTT. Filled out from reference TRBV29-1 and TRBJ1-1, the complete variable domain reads SAVISQKPSRDICQRGTSLTIQCQVDSQVTMMFWYRQQPGQSLTLIATANQGSEATYESGFVIDKFPISRPNLTFSTLTVSNMSPEDSSIYLCSAGQGYTEAFFGQGTRLTVV.

CDR3: CASSRTGDYNYGYTF. Here the CDR3 DNA reads TGTGCCAGCAGCCGGACAGGGGATTATAACTATGGCTACACCTTC. The V and J genes are TRBV7-9 and TRBJ1-2, with TRBD1 matching 9 bases. Germline trimming cut 5 bases from V and 1 base from J; bases unmatched to any gene: 5. The CDR3 spans 15 residues. The germline CDR1 and CDR2 sequences are SEHNR and FQNEAQ (reference sequence).

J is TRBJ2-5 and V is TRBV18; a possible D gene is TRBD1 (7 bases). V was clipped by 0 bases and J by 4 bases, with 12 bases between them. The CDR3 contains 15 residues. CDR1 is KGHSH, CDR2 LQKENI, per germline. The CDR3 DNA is TGTGCCAGCTCACCACCCCGGCAGGGGGGAGAGACCCAGTACTTC. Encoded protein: CASSPPRQGGETQYF.

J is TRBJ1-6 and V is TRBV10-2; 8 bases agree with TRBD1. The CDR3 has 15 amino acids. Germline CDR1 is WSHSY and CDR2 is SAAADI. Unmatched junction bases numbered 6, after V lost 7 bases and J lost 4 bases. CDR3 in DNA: TGCGCCAGCAACGGACAGGGTGGATATAATTCACCCCTCCACTTT. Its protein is CASNGQGGYNSPLHF.

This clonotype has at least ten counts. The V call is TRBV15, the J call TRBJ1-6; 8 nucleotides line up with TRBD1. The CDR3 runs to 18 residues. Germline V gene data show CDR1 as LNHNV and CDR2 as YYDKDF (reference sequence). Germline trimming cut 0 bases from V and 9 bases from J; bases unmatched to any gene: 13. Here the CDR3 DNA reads TGTGCCACCAGCAGAGATTATAGCCTCCAGGGGGCTAGTTCACCCCTCCACTTT. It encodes CATSRDYSLQGASSPLHF.

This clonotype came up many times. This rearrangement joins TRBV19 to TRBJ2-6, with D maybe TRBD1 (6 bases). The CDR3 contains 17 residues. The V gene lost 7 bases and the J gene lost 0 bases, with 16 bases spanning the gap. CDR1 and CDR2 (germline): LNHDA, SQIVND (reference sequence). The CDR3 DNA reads TGTGCCAGTAATTCAGGGGCGAAATACTCTGGGGCCAACGTCCTGACTTTC. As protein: CASNSGAKYSGANVLTF.

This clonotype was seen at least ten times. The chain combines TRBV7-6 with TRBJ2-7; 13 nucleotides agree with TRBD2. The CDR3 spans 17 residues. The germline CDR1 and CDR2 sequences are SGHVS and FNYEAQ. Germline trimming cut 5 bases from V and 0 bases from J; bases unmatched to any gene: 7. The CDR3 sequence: CASSLGTSGIVSYEQYF. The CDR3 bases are TGTGCCAGCAGCCTTGGGACTAGCGGGATCGTCTCCTACGAGCAGTACTTC.

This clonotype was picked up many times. The CDR3 loop is CASSLMGLAGGYEQFF. The DNA of the CDR3 is TGTGCCAGCAGCTTGATGGGCCTAGCGGGAGGCTATGAGCAGTTCTTC. V and J are TRBV5-4 and TRBJ2-1; 11 bases map to TRBD2. Germline CDR1 and CDR2: SGHNT and YYREEE (reference sequence). The CDR3 sequence is 16 residues long. The V gene end was trimmed by 1 base and the J gene end by 8 bases; junction bases not matched to a gene: 8.

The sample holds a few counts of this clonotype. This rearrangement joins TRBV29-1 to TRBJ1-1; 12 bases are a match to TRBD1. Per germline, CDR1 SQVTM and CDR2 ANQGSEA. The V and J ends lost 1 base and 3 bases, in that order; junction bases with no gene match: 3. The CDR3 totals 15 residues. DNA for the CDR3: TGCAGCGTTGAAGCCGGGACAGGGGGCTACACTGAAGCTTTCTTT. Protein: CSVEAGTGGYTEAFF.

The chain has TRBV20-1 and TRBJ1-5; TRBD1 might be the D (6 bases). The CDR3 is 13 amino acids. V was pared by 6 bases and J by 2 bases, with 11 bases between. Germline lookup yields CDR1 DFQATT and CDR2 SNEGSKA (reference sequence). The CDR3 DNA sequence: TGCAGTGCCTCAGCAGGGGGCAATCAGCCCCAGCATTTT. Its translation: CSASAGGNQPQHF.

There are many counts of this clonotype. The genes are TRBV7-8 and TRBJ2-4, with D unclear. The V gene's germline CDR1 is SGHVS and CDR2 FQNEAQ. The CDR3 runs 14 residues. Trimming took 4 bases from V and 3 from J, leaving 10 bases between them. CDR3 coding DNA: TGTGCCAGCAGCTCCGCCGTTCTCAAAAACATTCAGTACTTC. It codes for CASSSAVLKNIQYF. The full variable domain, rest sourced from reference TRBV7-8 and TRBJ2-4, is GAGVSQSPRYKVAKRGQDVALRCDPISGHVSLFWYQQALGQGPEFLTYFQNEAQLDKSGLPSDRFFAERPEGSVSTLKIQRTQQEDSAVYLCASSSAVLKNIQYFGAGTRLSVL.

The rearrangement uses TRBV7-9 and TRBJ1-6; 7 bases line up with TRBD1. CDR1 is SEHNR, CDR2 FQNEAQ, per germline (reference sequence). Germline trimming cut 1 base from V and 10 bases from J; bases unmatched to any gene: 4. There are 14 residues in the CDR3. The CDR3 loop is CASSLGQGFSPLHF. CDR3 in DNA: TGTGCCAGCAGCTTAGGACAGGGATTCTCACCCCTCCACTTT.

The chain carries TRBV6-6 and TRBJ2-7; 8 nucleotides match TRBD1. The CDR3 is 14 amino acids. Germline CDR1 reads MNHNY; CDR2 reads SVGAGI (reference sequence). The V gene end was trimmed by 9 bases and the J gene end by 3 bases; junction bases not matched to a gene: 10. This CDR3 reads CASRPSGQDYEQYF. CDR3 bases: TGTGCCAGTCGACCTTCGGGACAGGACTACGAGCAGTACTTC.

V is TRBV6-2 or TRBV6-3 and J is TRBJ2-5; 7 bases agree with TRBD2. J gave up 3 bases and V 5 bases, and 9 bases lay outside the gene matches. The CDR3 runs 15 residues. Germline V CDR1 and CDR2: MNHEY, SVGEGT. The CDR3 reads CASSGGASGEETQYF. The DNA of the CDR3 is TGTGCCAGCAGTGGGGGTGCTAGCGGCGAAGAGACCCAGTACTTC.

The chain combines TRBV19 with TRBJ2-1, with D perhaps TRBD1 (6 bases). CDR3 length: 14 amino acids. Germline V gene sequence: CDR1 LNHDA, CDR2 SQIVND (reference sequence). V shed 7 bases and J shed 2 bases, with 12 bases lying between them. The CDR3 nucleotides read TGTGCCAGTAAAACAGGGTTTGCCTACAATGAGCAGTTCTTC. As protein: CASKTGFAYNEQFF.

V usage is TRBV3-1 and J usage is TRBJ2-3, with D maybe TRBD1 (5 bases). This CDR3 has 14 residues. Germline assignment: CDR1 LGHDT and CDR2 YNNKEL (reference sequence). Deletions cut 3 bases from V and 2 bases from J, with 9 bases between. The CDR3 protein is CASSHRVATDTQYF. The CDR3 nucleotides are TGTGCCAGCAGCCACAGGGTCGCCACAGATACGCAGTATTTT.

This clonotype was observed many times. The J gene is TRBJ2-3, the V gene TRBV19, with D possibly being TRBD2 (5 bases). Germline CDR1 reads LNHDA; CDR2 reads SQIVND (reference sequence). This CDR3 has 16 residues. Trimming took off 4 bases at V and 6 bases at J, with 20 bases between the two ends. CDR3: CASSNPRDYFRDTQYF. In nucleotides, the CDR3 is TGTGCCAGTAGTAACCCCCGGGATTACTTTCGGGATACGCAGTATTTT.